Below are 31 T cell receptor beta chains sequenced from a single sample in a study of control samples from healthy donors and cancer patients. Here immunoSEQ multiplex PCR was the method, and the copy in TCRdb shows in-frame clones only, minus some. This sample yields 100,000 to 150,000 clones, of which roughly 92% are seen a single time; just under 0.6% belongs to the top ten. Sequencing input: PBMCs. The origin of the receptors is a man older than 75 with head and neck cancer.

The chain couples TRBV7-2 to TRBJ1-1, with D perhaps TRBD1 (5 bases). Trimming cost V 1 base and J 4 bases, with 7 bases left between them. CDR1 SGHTA and CDR2 FQGNSA come from the germline V gene. This CDR3 spans 13 amino acids. This CDR3 reads CASSLEGSTEAFF. In nucleotides, the CDR3 is TGTGCCAGCAGCTTAGAGGGGTCCACTGAAGCTTTCTTT.

The rearrangement uses TRBV29-1 and TRBJ2-2, with D hard to call. Trimming cost V 2 bases and J 1 base, with 8 bases left between them. The CDR3 spans 14 residues. In germline, CDR1 is SQVTM, CDR2 ANQGSEA. This CDR3 reads CSVERVMNTGELFF. The DNA of the CDR3 is TGCAGCGTTGAAAGGGTGATGAACACCGGGGAGCTGTTTTTT.

The chain couples TRBV6-4 to TRBJ1-1; a weak D match, TRBD1 (5 bases). This CDR3 is built from 13 residues. The V end lost 3 bases, the J end lost 4 bases, and 9 bases lay between the germline ends. CDR1 and CDR2 (germline): MRHNA, SNTAGT. CDR3 DNA: TGTGCCAGCAGTGAGGGGCACGGCACTGAAGCTTTCTTT. Protein sequence: CASSEGHGTEAFF.

The V gene is TRBV5-1, the J gene TRBJ1-1, with 9 positions matching TRBD1. The germline V gene has CDR1 SGHRS and CDR2 YFSETQ. The CDR3 is 16 amino acids. After removal of 0 bases from V and 5 bases from J, the junction contained 8 bases not matched to a gene. The CDR3 region has the DNA TGCGCCAGCAGCTTGGAGGGACAGGGAAGGCGAACTGAAGCTTTCTTT. Encoded protein: CASSLEGQGRRTEAFF.

This clone was observed a single time. V is TRBV7-2 and J is TRBJ1-1; possible D gene TRBD1, 5 bases. CDR3 size: 13 residues. Germline V gene sequence: CDR1 SGHTA, CDR2 FQGNSA. Trimming stripped 3 bases from V and 4 bases from J, with 9 bases between. DNA of the CDR3: TGTGCCAGCAGCTTTTTTAGGGGCACTGAAGCTTTCTTT. It encodes CASSFFRGTEAFF.

This rearrangement joins TRBV5-6 to TRBJ2-3; 10 nucleotides align to TRBD2. With 4 bases clipped from V and 6 bases from J, the junction kept 14 bases outside the gene matches. Germline V gene lookup returns CDR1 SGHDT and CDR2 YYEEEE. The CDR3 runs 17 residues. This CDR3 reads CASSPASGSFMGDTQYF. The CDR3 coding sequence is TGTGCCAGCAGCCCCGCTAGCGGGAGTTTCATGGGGGATACGCAGTATTTT.

The V gene is TRBV7-9, the J gene TRBJ1-1; 7 nucleotides align to TRBD1. The CDR3 sequence is 13 residues long. V shed 4 bases, J shed 6 bases, and the junction held 5 bases outside the gene matches. CDR1 is SEHNR, CDR2 FQNEAQ, per germline (reference sequence). In DNA form, the CDR3 reads TGTGCCAGCAGCTCCCGACAGGGTTCTGAAGCTTTCTTT. It yields the protein CASSSRQGSEAFF.

CDR3 in amino acids: CAWSAFGTGGTGELFF. The CDR3 DNA reads TGTGCCTGGAGTGCGTTTGGGACAGGGGGCACCGGGGAGCTGTTTTTT. The chain has TRBV30 and TRBJ2-2, with TRBD1 identical over 11 bases. With V trimmed by 1 base and J by 4 bases, 5 bases remained unmatched. There are 16 residues in the CDR3. The germline V gene has CDR1 GTSNPN and CDR2 SVGIG (reference sequence).

The V call is TRBV5-4, the J call TRBJ2-2; the D gene could be TRBD1 or TRBD2 (5 bases each). V lost 4 bases, J lost 4 bases, and 20 bases lay in between. The CDR3 consists of 17 residues. The germline V gene has CDR1 SGHNT and CDR2 YYREEE (reference sequence). The CDR3 protein is CASSARDHRGVTGELFF. Here the CDR3 DNA reads TGTGCCAGCAGCGCCCGGGACCACCGAGGGGTCACCGGGGAGCTGTTTTTT.

The V call is TRBV2, the J call TRBJ2-7; TRBD1 might be the D (5 bases). The germline V gene has CDR1 SNHLY and CDR2 FYNNEI. V was clipped by 3 bases and J by 3 bases, with 9 bases between them. There are 13 residues in the CDR3. The CDR3 DNA sequence: TGTGCCAGCAGTGACAGGGTCTACTACGAGCAGTACTTC. It translates to CASSDRVYYEQYF.

The chain joins TRBV12-5 to TRBJ1-5; D is ambiguous. The germline V gene has CDR1 LGHNT and CDR2 FRNRAP. Between the trimmed V and J ends, which lost 0 bases and 3 bases, there was a span of 12 bases. This CDR3 is built from 16 residues. CDR3 residues: CASGLVVGRPNQPQHF. The CDR3 coding sequence is TGTGCTAGTGGTTTGGTAGTGGGGAGGCCCAATCAGCCCCAGCATTTT.

V and J are TRBV24-1 and TRBJ2-1; possibly TRBD1 for D (5 bases). Germline CDR1 and CDR2: KGHDR and SFDVKD. The CDR3 is 18 amino acids. V was clipped by 4 bases and J by 3 bases, with 21 bases between them. CDR3 DNA: TGTGCCACCAGTGACCCCCCCCCACTGGGGCAGGGCTACAATGAGCAGTTCTTC. Residues: CATSDPPPLGQGYNEQFF.

This sequence joins TRBV28 and TRBJ1-5; weak D call: TRBD1 (6 bases). V was shortened by 7 bases and J by 8 bases, with 12 bases between the two germline ends. The germline V gene has CDR1 MDHEN and CDR2 SYDVKM. This CDR3 region has 12 residues. CDR3 in amino acids: CASIRGGEPQHF. CDR3 nucleotide sequence: TGTGCCAGCATCCGAGGGGGGGAGCCCCAGCATTTT.

The chain joins TRBV15 to TRBJ1-3, with D possibly matching TRBD1 (5 bases). Germline CDR1 is LNHNV and CDR2 is YYDKDF (reference sequence). This CDR3 spans 15 amino acids. V was shortened by 0 bases and J by 4 bases, with 10 bases between the two germline ends. The CDR3 sequence is CATSRDRAGGNTIYF. CDR3 bases: TGTGCCACCAGCAGAGACAGGGCAGGCGGAAACACCATATATTTT.

The chain combines TRBV14 with TRBJ2-7, with D possibly TRBD1 on 5 matching bases. The CDR3 is made up of 15 amino acids. Trimming removed 4 bases from V and 4 bases from J, with 17 bases in between. The germline V gene has CDR1 SGHDN and CDR2 FVKESK. The chain's CDR3 is CASSPHGQGGYEQYF. The CDR3 DNA sequence: TGTGCCAGCAGCCCTCACGGGCAGGGTGGTTACGAGCAGTACTTC.

This clone was detected once. The chain joins TRBV7-2 to TRBJ1-4, with D hard to call. V was trimmed by 4 bases and J by 5 bases, leaving 17 bases between them. Germline V gene lookup returns CDR1 SGHTA and CDR2 FQGNSA. The CDR3 covers 16 residues. In nucleotides, the CDR3 is TGTGCCAGCAGCTCCCGGGCCCAAGTCCGGAATGAAAAACTGTTTTTT. This gives the protein CASSSRAQVRNEKLFF.

In its sample, this clone was seen a few times. The V gene is TRBV5-1, the J gene TRBJ2-1, with 10 positions matching TRBD2. The germline V gene encodes CDR1 SGHRS and CDR2 YFSETQ. J lost 0 bases, V lost 5 bases, and 5 bases had no gene match. CDR3 length: 16 amino acids. The CDR3 region has the DNA TGCGCCAGCAGGGTTAGCGGGGGGAGCTCCTACAATGAGCAGTTCTTC. Translating gives CASRVSGGSSYNEQFF.

This sequence joins TRBV27 and TRBJ1-4, with 11 bases fitting TRBD1. Germline lookup yields CDR1 MNHEY and CDR2 SMNVEV (reference sequence). The CDR3 has 15 amino acids. V lost 5 bases and J lost 8; bases outside the gene matches: 7. The DNA for the CDR3 is TGTGCCAGCAGTATCGGACAGGGGGCTTACGAAAAACTGTTTTTT. This encodes CASSIGQGAYEKLFF.

The rearrangement links TRBV12-3 or TRBV12-4 to TRBJ1-6; D is undetermined. Trimming removed 6 bases at V and 9 bases at J, with 12 bases between. The CDR3 sequence is 13 residues long. The CDR3 DNA follows: TGTGCCAGCAGCCTTCCTTCGGGTTCACCCCTCCACTTT. Translated, it gives CASSLPSGSPLHF.

In its sample, this clone was seen once. The same CDR3 also results from other DNA sequences found in this sample. The chain combines TRBV6-6 with TRBJ2-7, with 9 nucleotides matching TRBD1. CDR1 MNHNY and CDR2 SVGAGI come from the germline V gene (reference sequence). This CDR3 region has 14 residues. The junction had 6 bases not matched to a gene; V was cut back by 6 bases and J by 3 bases. The CDR3 bases are TGTGCCAGCAGAACGGGACAGGGAGTCTACGAGCAGTACTTC. Translated, it gives CASRTGQGVYEQYF.

The chain is built from TRBV6-2 or TRBV6-3 and TRBJ2-2; the D is unclear. V was cut by 2 bases and J by 0 bases, with 7 bases left in between. Germline V gene sequence: CDR1 MNHEY, CDR2 SVGEGT. CDR3 length: 15 residues. The CDR3: CASSYRQANTGELFF. The CDR3, as DNA: TGTGCCAGCAGTTACCGACAAGCGAACACCGGGGAGCTGTTTTTT.

The chain recombines TRBV25-1 with TRBJ2-5; 16 bases fit TRBD2. CDR3 length: 17 amino acids. With 8 bases clipped from V and 2 bases from J, the junction kept 8 bases outside the gene matches. Germline V gives CDR1 MGHDK, CDR2 SYGVNS. CDR3 sequence: CASAGTSGGVGQETQYF. CDR3 nucleotide sequence: TGTGCCAGCGCCGGGACTAGCGGGGGGGTTGGGCAAGAGACCCAGTACTTC.

V and J are TRBV9 and TRBJ2-3; perhaps TRBD2 as D (6 bases). CDR1 is SGDLS, CDR2 YYNGEE, per germline. This CDR3 region has 13 residues. The ends were cut back, 0 bases at V and 10 bases at J, with 12 bases in the middle. The chain's CDR3 is CASSVVGSGAQYF. CDR3 DNA sequence: TGTGCCAGCAGCGTAGTTGGGTCGGGGGCGCAGTATTTT.

V gene TRBV19 combines with J gene TRBJ1-3, with D hard to call. V lost 11 bases to trimming and J lost 4 bases, with 12 bases between them. The germline V gene encodes CDR1 LNHDA and CDR2 SQIVND (reference sequence). The CDR3 is 12 amino acids. The CDR3 here is CASQDGGNTIYF. The CDR3 DNA reads TGTGCCTCCCAGGATGGAGGAAACACCATATATTTT.

V and J are TRBV11-2 and TRBJ2-3; D is undetermined. V was trimmed by 4 bases and J by 0 bases, leaving 11 bases between them. The CDR3 spans 15 residues. In germline, CDR1 is SGHAT, CDR2 FQNNGV. The CDR3 spells CASSSAPTSTDTQYF. CDR3 DNA sequence: TGTGCCAGCAGCTCAGCTCCGACTAGCACAGATACGCAGTATTTT.

The V gene is TRBV30, the J gene TRBJ2-1; unclear D gene. The CDR3 covers 13 residues. Germline loops: CDR1 GTSNPN, CDR2 SVGIG (reference sequence). V lost 0 bases and J 5 bases, leaving 8 bases between the germline ends. CDR3 bases: TGTGCCTGGAGTGTATTGTTCAACAATGAGCAGTTCTTC. Translating it yields CAWSVLFNNEQFF.

This chain joins TRBV12-5 and TRBJ1-3; possible D gene TRBD1, 5 bases. Looked up from germline, CDR1 is LGHNT and CDR2 is FRNRAP. Trimming removed 2 bases from V and 11 bases from J, with 16 bases in between. The length of the CDR3 is 14 residues. This CDR3 is CASGLSPGLLAIYF. CDR3 DNA sequence: TGTGCTAGTGGTTTGTCACCGGGACTATTGGCCATATATTTT.

The chain links TRBV5-4 to TRBJ2-3; the match to TRBD1 covers 10 bases. Trimming removed 0 bases from V and 1 base from J; junction bases left unmatched: 8. Per germline, CDR1 SGHNT and CDR2 YYREEE (reference sequence). This CDR3 is built from 18 residues. Written as DNA, the CDR3 is TGTGCCAGCAGCTTGGTCCCTCGGGGGACAGGGGGCACAGATACGCAGTATTTT. It yields the protein CASSLVPRGTGGTDTQYF.

CDR3 sequence reads: CASSLGAGGTDTQYF. CDR3 DNA: TGTGCCAGCAGCCTCGGCGCGGGAGGCACAGATACGCAGTATTTT. V gene TRBV7-9 combines with J gene TRBJ2-3; 7 bases match TRBD2. The CDR3 is 15 residues long. Germline CDR1 reads SEHNR; CDR2 reads FQNEAQ (reference sequence). V dropped 5 bases and J dropped 1; count of bases not matched to a gene: 6.

The gene calls are TRBV2 and TRBJ1-2; the D gene is possibly TRBD1 (5 bases). V was cut by 7 bases and J by 7 bases, with 16 bases left in between. Per germline, CDR1 SNHLY and CDR2 FYNNEI. The CDR3 loop spans 13 amino acids. In DNA, the CDR3 is TGTGCCAGCACTCTAAGGGGAATGGCTGGCTACACCTTC. Its protein is CASTLRGMAGYTF. The entire variable domain, with the rest obtained from reference TRBV2 and TRBJ1-2, is as follows: EPEVTQTPSHQVTQMGQEVILRCVPISNHLYFYWYRQILGQKVEFLVSFYNNEISEKSEIFDDQFSVERPDGSNFTLKIRSTKLEDSAMYFCASTLRGMAGYTFGSGTRLTVV.

J is TRBJ2-5 and V is TRBV10-3, with a weak D call TRBD1 (5 bases). Trimming took off 7 bases at V and 5 bases at J, with 14 bases between the two ends. The CDR3 covers 13 residues. Germline loops: CDR1 ENHRY, CDR2 SYGVKD. CDR3 coding DNA: TGTGCCATCAACGCAGGGCCAGGGGAGACCCAGTACTTC. Its protein is CAINAGPGETQYF.